The 21 T cell receptor beta chains presented below share a single source sample, sequenced in a study of neurological immune-mediated disorders. TCRdb processed the 5' RACE reads anew with MiXCR; each CDR3 protein has one entry. The table records tens of thousands of distinct CDR3 sequences, 4.5% of them present only once. Sequencing used PBMCs. The receptors originated from a man aged 30-40 years with multiple sclerosis.

This clonotype was counted at least ten times. This chain joins TRBV6-1 and TRBJ2-7; D is perhaps TRBD1 (6 bases). This CDR3 region has 15 residues. Germline CDR1 reads MNHNS; CDR2 reads SASEGT. V lost 1 base, J lost 3 bases, and 13 bases lay in between. This CDR3 reads CASSEVDSSNYEQYV. The CDR3 nucleotides are TGTGCCAGCAGTGAAGTGGACAGCTCGAACTACGAGCAGTACGTC.

This clonotype was counted between two and nine times. The V gene is TRBV15, the J gene TRBJ1-1; D is ambiguous. Trimming stripped 1 base from V and 4 bases from J, with 13 bases between. CDR3 length: 15 residues. Per germline, CDR1 LNHNV and CDR2 YYDKDF (reference sequence). The CDR3, as DNA: TGTGCCACCAGCAGAGCAGACACCATTTTCACTGAAGCTTTCTTT. Its translation: CATSRADTIFTEAFF.

This clonotype was observed at least ten times. This chain uses TRBV7-6 with TRBJ2-7; D gene uncertain. The CDR3 runs 13 residues. V shed 5 bases and J shed 1 base, with 9 bases lying between them. The germline V gene encodes CDR1 SGHVS and CDR2 FNYEAQ. The CDR3 reads CASSKPPSYEQYF. CDR3 bases: TGTGCCAGCAGCAAACCCCCTTCCTACGAGCAGTACTTC.

Only a few counts were recorded for this clonotype. The genes are TRBV5-1 and TRBJ1-6; 9 bases are shared with TRBD1. This CDR3 contains 15 residues. The ends lost 0 bases at V and 8 bases at J; junction bases unmatched: 3. The V gene's germline CDR1 is SGHRS and CDR2 YFSETQ. CDR3: CASSLAGQGYSPLHF. The CDR3, as DNA: TGCGCCAGCAGCTTGGCTGGACAGGGGTATTCACCCCTCCACTTT.

This clonotype showed up just a few times. The chain has TRBV4-1 and TRBJ2-5, with D possibly being TRBD2 (5 bases). Germline CDR1 reads MGHRA; CDR2 reads YSYEKL. Trimming took off 1 base at V and 1 base at J, with 10 bases between the two ends. CDR3 size: 15 residues. The CDR3 protein is CASSQGWRVQETQYF. CDR3 bases: TGCGCCAGCAGCCAAGGGTGGCGGGTCCAAGAGACCCAGTACTTC.

The genes are TRBV7-6 and TRBJ2-5; D might be TRBD1 (5 bases). Germline CDR1 and CDR2: SGHVS and FNYEAQ. The CDR3 is 13 residues long. V lost 6 bases and J 4 bases, leaving 12 bases between the germline ends. The CDR3 here is CASSPGSGETQYF. Written as DNA, the CDR3 is TGTGCCAGCAGTCCAGGGTCAGGAGAGACCCAGTACTTC.

This clonotype has a handful of counts. The chain links TRBV5-6 to TRBJ2-1, with D possibly being TRBD1 (5 bases). The germline V gene encodes CDR1 SGHDT and CDR2 YYEEEE. With 4 bases removed from V and 8 bases from J, the gap between germline ends came to 19 bases. The CDR3 has 15 residues. CDR3 loop: CASSPQGKGIDEQFF. The CDR3, as DNA: TGTGCCAGCAGCCCCCAGGGAAAGGGGATCGATGAGCAGTTCTTC.

The sample holds many counts of this clonotype. V gene TRBV3-1 combines with J gene TRBJ1-2, with D possibly TRBD1 on 6 matching bases. Trimming cost V 1 base and J 14 bases, with 17 bases left between them. The CDR3 is 13 residues long. Germline lookup yields CDR1 LGHDT and CDR2 YNNKEL (reference sequence). The CDR3 sequence is CASSQGRDTRATF. CDR3 bases: TGTGCCAGCAGCCAAGGCCGGGACACCCGGGCGACCTTC.

There are many counts of this clonotype. The chain joins TRBV5-1 to TRBJ2-7; D remains ambiguous. With 3 bases removed from V and 0 bases from J, the gap between germline ends came to 13 bases. Germline CDR1 SGHRS, CDR2 YFSETQ. The CDR3 length is 15 residues. The CDR3 spells CASSYTVANSYEQYF. Here the CDR3 DNA reads TGCGCCAGCAGCTACACAGTCGCCAACTCCTACGAGCAGTACTTC.

This clonotype has at least ten counts. The chain links TRBV20-1 to TRBJ1-1; the match to TRBD1 covers 8 bases. Unmatched junction bases numbered 7, after V lost 2 bases and J lost 5 bases. The CDR3 runs to 14 residues. The germline gives CDR1 DFQATT, CDR2 SNEGSKA (reference sequence). Here the CDR3 reads CSARFQGAATEAFF. The CDR3 coding sequence is TGCAGTGCTAGATTTCAGGGGGCAGCGACTGAAGCTTTCTTT.

This clonotype was counted between two and nine times. An end of the junction does not agree with germline; a read error may underlie this. J is TRBJ1-5 and V is TRBV12-3 or TRBV12-4; tentative D call: TRBD1 (5 bases). The length of the CDR3 is 14 residues. In DNA, the CDR3 is TGTGCCAGCAGTTTAAGGGACGTCAATCAGCCCCAGAATTTT. It specifies CASSLRDVNQPQNF.

This clonotype was found many times. The J gene is TRBJ2-3, the V gene TRBV5-1; D gene ambiguous. The germline CDR1 and CDR2 sequences are SGHRS and YFSETQ. Trimming removed 0 bases from V and 4 bases from J, with 9 bases in between. The CDR3 consists of 14 residues. The CDR3 region has the DNA TGCGCCAGCAGCTTGGGGGCAGTTTCAGATACGCAGTATTTT. Encoded protein: CASSLGAVSDTQYF.

In this sample, this clonotype turned up many times. This sequence joins TRBV5-1 and TRBJ1-1, with TRBD1 matching over 7 bases. The V and J ends lost 7 bases and 2 bases, in that order; junction bases with no gene match: 8. This CDR3 spans 14 amino acids. Germline CDR1 and CDR2: SGHRS and YFSETQ. CDR3 region: CASSRGGGNTEAFF. The CDR3 DNA follows: TGCGCCAGCTCCCGGGGAGGGGGCAACACTGAAGCTTTCTTT.

This clonotype was seen more than once but under ten times. V is TRBV6-1 and J is TRBJ2-7, with 8 bases that match TRBD1. Germline trimming cut 7 bases from V and 0 bases from J; bases unmatched to any gene: 5. Germline CDR1 reads MNHNS; CDR2 reads SASEGT. This CDR3 spans 14 amino acids. The CDR3 bases are TGTGCCAGCAAACCGGGACAGGACTCCTACGAGCAGTACGTC. Its protein is CASKPGQDSYEQYV.

This rearrangement joins TRBV7-9 to TRBJ1-6; no reliable D call. The CDR3 is 13 residues long. Germline values: CDR1 SEHNR, CDR2 FQNEAQ (reference sequence). Trimming left V 4 bases short and J 8 bases short, with 9 bases between. The CDR3 bases are TGTGCCAGCAGCTCCGATCGTGATTCACCCCTCCACTTT. Its protein product is CASSSDRDSPLHF.

This clonotype appeared many times. V usage is TRBV9 and J usage is TRBJ2-3; 15 nucleotides align to TRBD2. The CDR3 extends over 18 amino acids. CDR1 is SGDLS and CDR2 is YYNGEE in the germline V gene. The V gene end was trimmed by 3 bases and the J gene end by 4 bases; junction bases not matched to a gene: 9. The CDR3 protein is CASSDIPGLAGGPDTQYF. The CDR3 DNA is TGTGCCAGCAGCGATATTCCGGGACTAGCGGGGGGTCCAGATACGCAGTATTTT.

There are a few counts of this clonotype. The CDR3 DNA sequence: TGTGCCAGCAGCCAAGTGTTGCAGCGGGGGTACACCGGGGAGCTGTTTTTT. Encoded protein: CASSQVLQRGYTGELFF. This sequence joins TRBV3-1 and TRBJ2-2; the match to TRBD2 covers 8 bases. CDR1 is LGHDT, CDR2 YNNKEL, per germline (reference sequence). There are 17 residues in the CDR3. Losses at the gene ends were 1 base for V and 3 bases for J; bases not matched to a gene: 7.

This clonotype occurred a few times. This sequence joins TRBV3-1 and TRBJ1-2, with D hard to call. This CDR3 contains 14 residues. Germline lookup yields CDR1 LGHDT and CDR2 YNNKEL (reference sequence). Trimming left V 1 base short and J 2 bases short, with 8 bases between. This chain's CDR3 is CASSQVTANYGYTF. In DNA form, the CDR3 reads TGTGCCAGCAGCCAAGTCACAGCAAACTATGGCTACACCTTC.

For this clonotype: A much larger clone is a single base away; this may be a read error. The CDR3: CATSDINQETQYF. As DNA, the CDR3 is TGTGCCACCAGTGATATAAACCAAGAGACCCAGTACTTC. The chain has TRBV24-1 and TRBJ2-5; D unresolved. The CDR3 has 13 amino acids. The germline CDR1 and CDR2 sequences are KGHDR and SFDVKD. V lost 3 bases and J 0 bases, leaving 4 bases between the germline ends.

This clonotype was found a few times. The rearrangement uses TRBV11-2 and TRBJ2-3, with 7 nucleotides matching TRBD2. This CDR3 contains 16 residues. Germline CDR1 and CDR2: SGHAT and FQNNGV. The V segment lost 3 bases and the J segment 6 bases; nucleotides outside the gene matches: 12. CDR3 amino acids: CASSFLAGGVSDTQYF. The CDR3 DNA sequence: TGTGCCAGCAGCTTTCTAGCTGGGGGGGTGTCGGATACGCAGTATTTT. Combining the CDR3 with reference TRBV11-2 and TRBJ2-3 gives the whole variable domain EAGVAQSPRYKIIEKRQSVAFWCNPISGHATLYWYQQILGQGPKLLIQFQNNGVVDDSQLPKDRFSAERLKGVDSTLKIQPAKLEDSAVYLCASSFLAGGVSDTQYFGPGTRLTVL.

This clonotype occurred many times. V and J are TRBV7-9 and TRBJ1-1; D remains ambiguous. Germline-derived CDR1 and CDR2 are SEHNR and FQNEAQ (reference sequence). The CDR3 contains 10 residues. The V end was cut by 4 bases, the J end by 8 bases, with 5 bases between. CDR3: CASSSREAFF. The DNA of the CDR3 is TGTGCCAGCAGCTCTAGGGAAGCTTTCTTT.